The clone carrying this TCR beta chain was seen many times. CDR3 size: 17 residues. The sample comes from a study of identical twins. TCRdb recomputed calls from the 5' RACE reads with MiXCR, one row per CDR3 protein. The table lists about 700,000 distinct CDR3 sequences, approximately 9% of them singletons. This sample also belongs to another study, concerning yellow fever vaccine responses in identical twins.

This clonotype was obtained from a woman younger than 30 in good health. Sequencing was done on a sample of PBMCs. The chain uses TRBV21-1 and TRBJ2-3; TRBD2, as called in the table, went unchecked against the DNA. TRBV21-1 is tagged as a pseudogene. CDR3 DNA: TGTGCCAGCAGCAGCCGAGAACTAGCGGGGGGCGGGGATACGCAGTATTTT. It specifies CASSSRELAGGGDTQYF.